The present TCR beta chain was sequenced within a study of CD4 T cells in relation to SARS-CoV-2 and coronaviruses. Profiled with immunoSEQ multiplex PCR; TCRdb holds only in-frame clones, not every one. The repertoire has about 60,000 clones, about 95% of them found once; the top ten carry about 0.14%. J lost 7 bases, V lost 6 bases, and 11 bases had no gene match. The V gene's germline CDR1 is MDHEN and CDR2 SYDVKM. The CDR3 has 15 residues. Whole-study results and caveats: Each donor contributed either pre-pandemic or post-infection samples, not both. Monoreactive clones expanded significantly more to SARS-CoV-2 than crossreactive clones did.

The unexposed donors gave CD4+ T cells in about 2010-2019, prior to COVID-19. In regard to this clone: Its target is not known.

Sequencing was performed on naive CD4+ T cells from PBMCs. The sample's subset: naive CD4+ T cells isolated by negative enrichment. The V call is TRBV28, the J call TRBJ1-5, with TRBD1 identical over 8 bases. The receptor's source is a human donor in good health. CDR3 loop: CASRPRTGGSQPQHF. The CDR3 DNA is TGTGCCAGCAGGCCTCGTACAGGGGGTAGCCAGCCCCAGCATTTT.